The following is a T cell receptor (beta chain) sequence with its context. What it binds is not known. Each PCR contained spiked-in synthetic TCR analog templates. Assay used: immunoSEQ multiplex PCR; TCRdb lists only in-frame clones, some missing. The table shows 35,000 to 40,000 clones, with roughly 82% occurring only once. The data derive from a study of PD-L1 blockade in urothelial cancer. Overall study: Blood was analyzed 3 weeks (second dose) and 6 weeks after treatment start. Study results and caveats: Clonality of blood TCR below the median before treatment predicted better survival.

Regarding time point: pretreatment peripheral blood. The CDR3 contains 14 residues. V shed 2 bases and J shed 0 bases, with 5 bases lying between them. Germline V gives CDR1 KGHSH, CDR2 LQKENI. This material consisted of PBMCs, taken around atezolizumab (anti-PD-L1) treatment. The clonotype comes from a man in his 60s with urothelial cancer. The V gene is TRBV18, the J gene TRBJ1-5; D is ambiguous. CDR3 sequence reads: CASSPELSNQPQHF. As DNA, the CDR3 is TGTGCCAGCTCACCAGAGCTTAGCAATCAGCCCCAGCATTTT.